Here is one T cell receptor (beta chain) with its context. There is no known antigen for this receptor. The input lacks base qualities; no much larger clone sits a single base away. This sample is part of a study of OX40 agonist ivuxolimab in advanced cancers. For the study in its entirety: Ivuxolimab, which targeted the costimulatory receptor OX40 (CD134), was an agonistic, fully human IgG2 monoclonal antibody. Intravenous ivuxolimab was administered to patients every 2 weeks at six dose levels: 0.01, 0.1, 0.3, 1.5, 3 and 10 mg/kg. Of the roughly 51 dose-escalation patients, hepatocellular carcinoma was present in around 19, melanoma in approximately 15, renal cell carcinoma in 9 and head and neck cancer in 9. The dose-escalation cohort was around 83% male with a mean age of about 54 years, ranging from about 20 to 80. Patients were allowed to have had prior anti-PD-1, anti-PD-L1 or anti-CTLA-4 therapy, and approximately 40% of the dose-escalation patients had been treated with checkpoint inhibitors. Partial responses occurred in three dose-escalation patients: two with cutaneous melanoma and one with hepatocellular carcinoma. The point of sequencing TCRbeta in the periphery was to test whether ivuxolimab changed TCR sequence diversity and drove clonal T-cell expansion. The paper covers the monotherapy dose-escalation part of the phase I ivuxolimab trial, which included N ≈ 54 patients. Broad study findings and their caveats: Antigen specificity was not determined for the clonally expanded peripheral T cells. Partial responders in the 0.1-3.0 mg/kg groups had among the lowest normalized peripheral clonal expansion, especially among CD8+ T cells. At doses of 0.1 to 3.0 mg/kg, clonal expansion of both CD4+ and CD8+ blood T cells was observed from baseline to week 6. Low levels of normalized T-cell clonal expansion were also shown by some nonresponding patients. After ivuxolimab, CD8+ T cells had more expanded clones than CD4+ T cells on average.

Genomic DNA was isolated from the sorted cells so that the TCRbeta CDR3 region could be sequenced. The immunoSEQ Assay was used for sequencing of TCRbeta CDR3 regions. TCRdb stores this immuneACCESS table with in-frame sequences only. Part of the clones is absent; in the studies checked, under half of the shortfall reflects unresolved V genes, and no reason is known for the rest. The sample table holds roughly 34,000 clones, of which 80% to 85% were seen once. Jointly, the top ten make up approximately 2.4% of the sample. Patients with a history of autoimmune disease or receiving systemic immunosuppression were excluded from the trial. In every dose cohort, peripheral blood was drawn for TCR sequencing at baseline, cycle 4 day 1, and cycle 7 day 1. The samples were taken from a phase I, first-in-human, multicenter, open-label dose-escalation trial of ivuxolimab. Adults with locally advanced or metastatic melanoma, renal cell carcinoma, hepatocellular carcinoma or head and neck squamous cell carcinoma were enrolled in the trial. Before TCR sequencing, CD4+ T cells and CD8+ T cells from peripheral blood were sorted into separate populations.

The sample was CD4+ or CD8+ T cells sorted from blood, taken in a trial of the OX40 agonist ivuxolimab. The receptor was derived from an adult with an advanced solid tumor such as melanoma, head and neck, liver or kidney cancer.

The nucleotides read TGTGCCAGCAGCTTAACGGGGGACACTGAAGCTTTCTTT. Its protein is CASSLTGDTEAFF. The chain links TRBV7-7 with TRBJ1-1, and possibly TRBD1, on 5 matching bases. Including the terminal cysteine and phenylalanine, the CDR3 comprises 13 residues. The only DNA kept is the CDR3, 39 bases in frame from the first base. A distance of 7 bases separates the germline ends of V and J, which lose 2 bases and 3 bases respectively. CDR1 and CDR2, looked up from the germline V gene (reference sequence), are SSHAT and FNYEAQ.